The subject of this entry is one TCR beta chain. This sample was taken from a study of blood T cell repertoires in COVID-19. Germline V lookup: CDR1 SGHTA, CDR2 FQGTGA. The CDR3 runs 15 residues. J was trimmed by 4 bases and V by 5 bases; bases with no gene match: 5. Assay: immunoSEQ multiplex PCR; the TCRdb copy retains only in-frame clones and omits some. The sample consists of some 300,000 clones, 88% of them appearing once. The chain has TRBV7-3 and TRBJ1-6, with 7 bases identical to TRBD1. This receptor was taken from a woman in her thirties who had recovered from COVID-19. Sequencing input: PBMCs or T cells enriched from blood (not recorded which). CDR3 amino acids: CASSIGQAYNSPLHF. CDR3 bases: TGTGCCAGCAGCATTGGACAGGCGTATAATTCACCCCTCCACTTT.